The rows below give T cell receptor beta chains drawn from one sample of a study of technical replicates of blood from a few donors. Measured with immunoSEQ multiplex PCR; TCRdb has only the in-frame clones, and not every one. The repertoire includes more than 90,000 clones, about 94% of them detected once, and about 0.23% sits in the top ten. The sequenced material came from T cells isolated from PBMCs. These receptors were obtained from a human donor in good health. Both conserved end residues are part of each CDR3. The D gene is left open where the match is weak. Expanded clones get a size class; other rows say once, few or many, or leave the size out.

size: NA; J: TRBJ2-7; D: NA; V: TRBV7-6; CDR3: CASSLALKSYEQYF; DNA: TGTGCCAGCAGCTTAGCGCTAAAGAGCTACGAGCAGTACTTC
size: NA; J: TRBJ1-4; D: TRBD1; V: TRBV5-6; CDR3: CASSLQGALFF; DNA: TGTGCCAGCAGCTTACAGGGGGCACTGTTTTTT
size: NA; J: TRBJ1-1; D: NA; V: TRBV5-4; CDR3: CASSLDSGRKTEAFF; DNA: TGTGCCAGCAGCTTGGACTCAGGGAGGAAGACTGAAGCTTTCTTT
size: NA; J: TRBJ2-7; D: TRBD2; V: TRBV28; CDR3: CASSPSSSGPSYEQYF; DNA: TGTGCCAGCAGTCCTTCTTCTAGCGGGCCTTCCTACGAGCAGTACTTC
size: NA; J: TRBJ2-7; D: NA; V: TRBV28; CDR3: CASSLSSYGQYF; DNA: TGTGCCAGCAGTTTATCTAGCTACGGGCAGTACTTC
size: NA; J: TRBJ1-2; D: TRBD1; V: TRBV9; CDR3: CASSRVGQGNYGYTF; DNA: TGTGCCAGCAGCCGGGTTGGACAGGGAAACTATGGCTACACCTTC
size: NA; J: TRBJ2-1; D: TRBD2; V: TRBV5-5; CDR3: CASSLSGRAWNEQFF; DNA: TGTGCCAGCAGCTTAAGCGGGAGGGCCTGGAATGAGCAGTTCTTC
size: NA; J: TRBJ1-2; D: NA; V: TRBV4-1; CDR3: CASSHDRGTERGYTF; DNA: TGCGCCAGCAGCCATGACCGGGGGACGGAGAGAGGCTACACCTTC
size: NA; J: TRBJ1-5; D: NA; V: TRBV7-6; CDR3: CASSLSQSDQPQHF; DNA: TGTGCCAGCAGCTTGTCGCAGAGCGATCAGCCCCAGCATTTT
size: NA; J: TRBJ2-7; D: NA; V: TRBV5-4; CDR3: CASSLAGDGYEQYF; DNA: TGTGCCAGCAGCTTGGCCGGGGATGGATACGAGCAGTACTTC
size: NA; J: TRBJ2-7; D: NA; V: TRBV7-8; CDR3: CASSYSPGVMAQQYF; DNA: TGTGCCAGCAGCTACTCACCGGGAGTAATGGCCCAGCAGTACTTC
size: once; J: TRBJ2-6; D: NA; V: TRBV5-1; CDR3: CASSLGTVPGLGRRANVLTF; DNA: TGCGCCAGCAGCTTGGGGACCGTCCCGGGACTTGGCCGACGGGCCAACGTCCTGACTTTC
size: NA; J: TRBJ1-5; D: TRBD1; V: TRBV6-1; CDR3: CASSVTGDQPQHF; DNA: TGTGCCAGCAGTGTCACAGGGGATCAGCCCCAGCATTTT
size: NA; J: TRBJ2-5; D: TRBD1; V: TRBV5-1; CDR3: CASSLLTGDETQYF; DNA: TGCGCCAGCAGCTTGTTGACAGGGGATGAGACCCAGTACTTC
size: NA; J: TRBJ2-3; D: NA; V: TRBV5-6; CDR3: CASSLDGAEDTQYF; DNA: TGTGCCAGCAGCTTGGATGGGGCGGAGGATACGCAGTATTTT
size: NA; J: TRBJ2-7; D: TRBD2; V: TRBV5-1; CDR3: CASSASGSRYEQYF; DNA: TGCGCCAGCAGCGCTAGCGGGAGTCGGTACGAGCAGTACTTC
size: NA; J: TRBJ1-3; D: TRBD1; V: TRBV7-9; CDR3: CASSWGQPRNTIYF; DNA: TGTGCCAGCAGCTGGGGACAGCCTCGGAACACCATATATTTT
size: NA; J: TRBJ2-1; D: TRBD2; V: TRBV6-4; CDR3: CASRASGGFSQFF; DNA: TGTGCCAGCAGAGCTAGCGGGGGATTCTCTCAGTTCTTC
size: NA; J: TRBJ2-7; D: NA; V: TRBV15; CDR3: CATRAGASYEQYF; DNA: TGTGCCACCAGGGCGGGGGCTTCCTACGAGCAGTACTTC
size: NA; J: TRBJ1-1; D: NA; V: TRBV10-3; CDR3: CATSDPNTEAFF; DNA: TGTGCCACAAGCGACCCGAACACTGAAGCTTTCTTT
size: NA; J: TRBJ1-2; D: NA; V: TRBV6-6; CDR3: CASSYGQPYGYTF; DNA: TGTGCCAGCAGTTACGGACAGCCCTATGGCTACACCTTC
size: NA; J: TRBJ2-7; D: TRBD2; V: TRBV9; CDR3: CASSVAGRSYEQYF; DNA: TGTGCCAGCAGCGTAGCCGGGAGGTCCTACGAGCAGTACTTC
size: NA; J: TRBJ2-1; D: NA; V: TRBV18; CDR3: CASSPPQYGSYNEQFF; DNA: TGTGCCAGCTCACCACCCCAATACGGCTCCTACAATGAGCAGTTCTTC
size: NA; J: TRBJ2-1; D: TRBD2; V: TRBV19; CDR3: CASSIHFGREYVGNEQFF; DNA: TGTGCCAGTAGTATTCACTTCGGGCGGGAGTACGTTGGAAATGAGCAGTTCTTC
size: NA; J: TRBJ1-2; D: NA; V: TRBV9; CDR3: CASSVARGGGYTF; DNA: TGTGCCAGCAGCGTAGCCAGAGGAGGGGGCTACACCTTC